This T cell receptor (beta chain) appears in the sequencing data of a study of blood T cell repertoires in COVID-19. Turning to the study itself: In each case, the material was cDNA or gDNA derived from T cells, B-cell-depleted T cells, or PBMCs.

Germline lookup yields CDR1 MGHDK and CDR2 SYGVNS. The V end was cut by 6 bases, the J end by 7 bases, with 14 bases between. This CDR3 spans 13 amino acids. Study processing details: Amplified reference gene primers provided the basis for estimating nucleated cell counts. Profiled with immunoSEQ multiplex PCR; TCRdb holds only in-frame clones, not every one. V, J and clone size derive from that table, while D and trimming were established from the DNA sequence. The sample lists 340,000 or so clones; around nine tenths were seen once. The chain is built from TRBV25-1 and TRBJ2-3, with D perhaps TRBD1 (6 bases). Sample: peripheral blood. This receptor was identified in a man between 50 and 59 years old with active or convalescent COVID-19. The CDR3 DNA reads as TGTGCCAGCAGCGCAGGGGTGCTGAATACGCAGTATTTT. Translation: CASSAGVLNTQYF.